The text below deals with one TCR beta chain. The data belong to a study of monozygotic twins with inflammatory bowel disease. TCRdb reanalyzed the 5' RACE reads, giving one entry per CDR3 protein sequence and no DNA. This repertoire comprises 310,000 or so distinct CDR3 sequences; its ten largest clones make up approximately 2%. This CDR3 spans 12 amino acids. Per the germline V gene, CDR1 is KGHSH and CDR2 is LQKENI. The sequence was obtained from a human donor with ulcerative colitis or Crohn's disease, or a healthy co-twin of an affected twin (not recorded which). The chain links TRBV18 to TRBJ2-5. Source material: blood. CDR3 sequence: CASSPPDETQYF. Using reference TRBV18 and TRBJ2-5 for the parts outside the CDR3, the full variable domain is NAGVMQNPRHLVRRRGQEARLRCSPMKGHSHVYWYRQLPEEGLKFMVYLQKENIIDESGMPKERFSAEFPKEGPSILRIQQVVRGDSAAYFCASSPPDETQYFGPGTRLLVL.